These T cell receptor beta chains were read from a single sample in a study of blood T cell repertoires in COVID-19. The table came from immunoSEQ multiplex PCR; TCRdb's copy has only in-frame clones and leaves some out. Of 150,000 to 200,000 clones in the sample, 80% to 85% were seen once. Sequencing input: peripheral blood. These receptors all stem from a woman in her 70s with COVID-19, enrolled during active disease. Each CDR3 is given with its conserved first and last residue. A D gene is named only where the DNA matches it firmly. Only some rows state a clone size, as once, few, many or a class for expanded clones.

>few|TRBD1|TRBV5-4|TRBJ1-4
CASSLEPMGQNEKLFF
TGTGCCAGCAGCTTGGAACCGATGGGACAGAATGAAAAACTGTTTTTT
>.|TRBD2|TRBV2|TRBJ2-1
CASSASRAGGYNEQFF
TGTGCCAGCAGTGCCTCCAGGGCGGGGGGGTACAATGAGCAGTTCTTC
>.|.|TRBV5-1|TRBJ2-5
CASLEGTGETQYF
TGCGCCAGCCTAGAGGGTACTGGGGAGACCCAGTACTTC
>.|.|TRBV28|TRBJ2-4
CASSPGGTFAKNIQYF
TGTGCCAGCAGTCCGGGTGGCACCTTTGCCAAAAACATTCAGTACTTC
>.|TRBD1|TRBV28|TRBJ2-5
CATDRGWETQYF
TGTGCCACCGACAGGGGGTGGGAGACCCAGTACTTC
>.|.|TRBV30|TRBJ2-2
CAWSVLRGFSGELFF
TGTGCCTGGAGTGTACTCCGAGGGTTTTCCGGGGAGCTGTTTTTT
>.|TRBD1|TRBV5-4|TRBJ2-2
CASSLEGQGTGELFF
TGTGCCAGCAGCTTGGAGGGACAGGGCACCGGGGAGCTGTTTTTT
>.|.|TRBV3-1/TRBV3-2|TRBJ1-1
CASSEERGKAEAFF
TGTGCCAGCAGCGAGGAGAGGGGGAAGGCTGAAGCTTTCTTT
>.|.|TRBV19|TRBJ1-4
CASSPSRNEKLFF
TGTGCCAGTAGCCCCAGTCGAAATGAAAAACTGTTTTTT
>.|.|TRBV6-5|TRBJ1-5
CASNFAGDQPQHF
TGTGCCAGCAACTTCGCAGGGGATCAGCCCCAGCATTTT
>.|.|TRBV10-3|TRBJ1-3
CAIREQGFSGNTIYF
TGTGCCATCAGGGAACAGGGTTTCTCTGGAAACACCATATATTTT
>.|.|TRBV6-5|TRBJ1-2
CASSIGGHNYGYTF
TGTGCCAGCAGTATAGGGGGTCATAACTATGGCTACACCTTC
>.|.|TRBV28|TRBJ2-7
CASRQAAGRGSYEQYF
TGTGCCAGCAGACAAGCTGCAGGGCGGGGCTCCTACGAGCAGTACTTC
>.|.|TRBV6-2/TRBV6-3|TRBJ2-2
CASSQAWTGELFF
TGTGCCAGCAGTCAAGCCTGGACAGGGGAGCTGTTTTTT
>.|.|TRBV18|TRBJ2-5
CASSQQGETQYF
TGTGCCAGCTCCCAACAGGGCGAGACCCAGTACTTC
>.|.|TRBV5-4|TRBJ2-2
CASSLGGPSITGELFF
TGTGCCAGCAGCTTAGGCGGACCTAGCATAACCGGGGAGCTGTTTTTT
>.|.|TRBV2|TRBJ1-1
CASIKDSQGGEAFF
TGTGCCAGCATTAAAGATTCCCAAGGGGGAGAAGCTTTCTTT
>.|.|TRBV6-5|TRBJ1-1
CASSYRDTGTEAFF
TGTGCCAGCAGTTACCGGGACACTGGCACTGAAGCTTTCTTT
>once|.|TRBV11-3|TRBJ2-1
CASSLEQQPYNEQFF
TGTGCCAGCAGCTTAGAACAGCAACCCTACAATGAGCAGTTCTTC
>.|TRBD1|TRBV2|TRBJ1-1
CASSARGVSVTEAFF
TGTGCCAGCAGTGCCAGGGGGGTTTCGGTCACTGAAGCTTTCTTT
>.|.|TRBV28|TRBJ2-2
CASSPPRGGYTGELFF
TGTGCCAGCAGCCCTCCGAGGGGGGGCTACACCGGGGAGCTGTTTTTT
>.|.|TRBV28|TRBJ2-7
CASSLRICYEQYF
TGTGCCAGCAGTTTGAGAATTTGCTACGAGCAGTACTTC
>.|.|TRBV11-2|TRBJ1-1
CASSLGGRNTEAFF
TGTGCCAGCAGCCTTGGAGGGAGGAACACTGAAGCTTTCTTT
>once|.|TRBV2|TRBJ1-5
CASSEGGFLSNQPQHF
TGTGCCAGCAGTGAAGGGGGCTTCCTGAGCAATCAGCCCCAGCATTTT
>.|.|TRBV12-5|TRBJ2-3
CASSGDRTDTQYF
TGTGCTAGTTCGGGGGACCGTACAGATACGCAGTATTTT
>.|.|TRBV3-1/TRBV3-2|TRBJ1-3
CASSATKHGNTIYF
TGTGCCAGCAGCGCCACAAAACACGGAAACACCATATATTTT